The 4 T cell receptor beta chains below come from one sample, sequenced in a study of blood T cells in healthy people across ages. It was with a sample-barcoded 5' primer and a J-beta primer mix that a second PCR of about 6 to 11 cycles was run. In TCRdb, the 5' RACE reads were re-called with MiXCR into one record per CDR3 protein. The sample lists 800,000 to 1,000,000 distinct CDR3 sequences, around 48% occurring once. Material for sequencing was blood. The receptor set was obtained from a man aged 30 to 45 in good health.

This clonotype was seen a few times. This chain links TRBV20-1 with TRBJ1-1; D call uncertain. CDR3 length equals 14 residues. Trimming stripped 0 bases from V and 2 bases from J, with 10 bases between. CDR1 and CDR2 (germline): DFQATT, SNEGSKA (reference sequence). The CDR3 DNA is TGCAGTGCTAGAGAAATTAAATACAACACTGAAGCTTTCTTT. Protein sequence: CSAREIKYNTEAFF.

The rearrangement uses TRBV12-3 or TRBV12-4 and TRBJ2-5, with a tentative D call TRBD1 (5 bases). With the DNA end fitting TRBJ2-7 better, the J assignment may be wrong. CDR3 length: 13 amino acids. The CDR3 coding sequence is TGTGCCAGCAGTAACAGGAAGACCTGCGAGCAGTACTTC. As protein: CASSNRKTCEQYF.

The chain combines TRBV12-3 or TRBV12-4 with TRBJ2-1; 10 bases match TRBD2. V lost 5 bases and J lost 4; bases outside the gene matches: 8. The CDR3 has 16 amino acids. CDR3 protein: CASSPSGGARYNEQFF. The DNA for the CDR3 is TGTGCCAGCAGTCCGAGCGGGGGGGCCCGGTACAATGAGCAGTTCTTC.

This clonotype appeared a few times. For the CDR3, the DNA is TGTGCCAGCAGCTTAGCGTCCCGGGACAGGGCATCAGCCAAAAACATTCAGTACTTC. This encodes CASSLASRDRASAKNIQYF. The chain combines TRBV7-2 with TRBJ2-4, with 9 bases identical to TRBD1. The CDR3 covers 19 residues. The germline V gene encodes CDR1 SGHTA and CDR2 FQGNSA. Trimming removed 0 bases from V and 0 bases from J; junction bases left unmatched: 9.